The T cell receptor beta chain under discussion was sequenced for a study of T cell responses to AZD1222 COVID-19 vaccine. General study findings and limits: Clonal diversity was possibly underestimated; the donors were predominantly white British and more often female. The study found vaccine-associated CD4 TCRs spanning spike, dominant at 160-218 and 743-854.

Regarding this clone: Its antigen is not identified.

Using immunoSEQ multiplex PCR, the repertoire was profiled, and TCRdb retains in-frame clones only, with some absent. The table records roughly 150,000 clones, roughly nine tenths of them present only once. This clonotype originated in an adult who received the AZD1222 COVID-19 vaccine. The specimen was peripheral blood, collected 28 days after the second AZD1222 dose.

The chain's CDR3 is CASSLGTGIPGELFF. For the CDR3, the DNA is TGTGCCAGCAGCTTAGGGACAGGGATCCCCGGGGAGCTGTTTTTT. The gene calls are TRBV7-2 and TRBJ2-2, with 8 bases fitting TRBD1. The CDR3 spans 15 residues. The ends lost 1 base at V and 6 bases at J; junction bases unmatched: 4. From germline, CDR1 is SGHTA and CDR2 FQGNSA.